The text below deals with one T cell receptor (beta chain). What it binds is unknown. This sample is part of a study of T cell responses to AZD1222 COVID-19 vaccine. Study-level points and caveats: Baseline serostatus was positive in only six AZD1222 recipients.

Clones were sequenced by immunoSEQ multiplex PCR, and TCRdb holds only the in-frame ones, with some missing. The sample shows some 110,000 clones, about 80% of them seen only once. Germline V gene data show CDR1 as MNHEY and CDR2 as SMNVEV (reference sequence). V was pared by 5 bases and J by 6 bases, with 11 bases between. This CDR3 has 12 amino acids. The chain combines TRBV27 with TRBJ2-7; weak D call: TRBD1 (5 bases). The material was peripheral blood, obtained on day 0 of AZD1222 vaccination. This TCR was sampled from an adult in good health. The CDR3 sequence is CASSRQGSEQYF. As DNA, the CDR3 is TGTGCCAGCAGTCGCCAGGGTTCCGAGCAGTACTTC.